Following are 25 T cell receptor beta chains from one sample sequenced in a study of blood T cell repertoires in COVID-19 (dated by TCRdb to about 2020). The receptor library was made with the immunoSEQ multiplex PCR assay. The table comes from immuneACCESS by way of TCRdb, which keeps in-frame sequences with V and J called. Part of the clones is missing from these tables; in studies checked, under half for an unresolved V gene and the rest for unknown reasons. The sample yields tens of thousands of clones; 75% to 90% were counted once. Of the sample, roughly 12% falls within the top ten clones. Material for sequencing was peripheral blood. The receptors originated from a human donor in a cohort sampled during active COVID-19.

The chain is built from TRBV7-9 and TRBJ2-2; no reliable D call. The V gene lost 0 bases and the J gene lost 7 bases, with 6 bases spanning the gap. The CDR3 has 13 amino acids. Looked up from germline, CDR1 is SEHNR and CDR2 is FQNEAQ (reference sequence). The CDR3 sequence: CASSLAPVGELFF. DNA for the CDR3: TGTGCCAGCAGCTTAGCCCCTGTCGGGGAGCTGTTTTTT. Looking up the rest from reference TRBV7-9 and TRBJ2-2 gives the full variable domain: DTGVSQNPRHKITKRGQNVTFRCDPISEHNRLYWYRQTLGQGPEFLTYFQNEAQLEKSRLLSDRFSAERPKGSFSTLEIQRTEQGDSAMYLCASSLAPVGELFFGEGSRLTVL.

The sample holds one count of this clone. The V call is TRBV27, the J call TRBJ2-5; 9 bases fit TRBD1. CDR3 length: 14 residues. Germline loops: CDR1 MNHEY, CDR2 SMNVEV (reference sequence). Trimming took 8 bases from V and 4 from J; bases not matched to a gene: 8. The CDR3 protein is CASATGGVVETQYF. CDR3 nucleotide sequence: TGTGCCAGCGCAACAGGGGGCGTTGTAGAGACCCAGTACTTC.

This clone was recorded once. The chain joins TRBV5-1 to TRBJ2-5; 11 bases are shared with TRBD1. V dropped 0 bases and J dropped 5; count of bases not matched to a gene: 6. The CDR3 consists of 16 residues. In germline, CDR1 is SGHRS, CDR2 YFSETQ. DNA of the CDR3: TGCGCCAGCAGCTTGGCCGGACAGGGGGCCGCCGAGACCCAGTACTTC. Its translation is CASSLAGQGAAETQYF.

V and J are TRBV7-6 and TRBJ2-1; D gene unclear. The ends were cut back, 2 bases at V and 8 bases at J, with 16 bases in the middle. This CDR3 comprises 15 residues. Germline V gene data show CDR1 as SGHVS and CDR2 as FNYEAQ. CDR3 residues: CASSLPGRPSYEQFF. The CDR3 DNA reads as TGTGCCAGCAGCTTACCAGGCCGTCCTTCTTATGAGCAGTTCTTC.

The chain uses TRBV27 and TRBJ1-2, with a possible D match to TRBD1 (6 bases). Germline loops: CDR1 MNHEY, CDR2 SMNVEV (reference sequence). The CDR3 consists of 13 residues. V dropped 6 bases and J dropped 4 bases, with 12 bases sitting between them. The CDR3 DNA reads as TGTGCCAGCAGGTCGACAGGCTTCTATGGCTACACCTTC. It is translated as CASRSTGFYGYTF.

The chain links TRBV19 to TRBJ2-5; D might be TRBD1 (5 bases). Germline V gene lookup returns CDR1 LNHDA and CDR2 SQIVND (reference sequence). Trimming took off 4 bases at V and 5 bases at J, with 17 bases between the two ends. The CDR3 has 15 residues. CDR3 DNA: TGTGCCAGTAGTACACGGACACAACGTGTGGAGACCCAGTACTTC. It is translated as CASSTRTQRVETQYF.

The chain employs TRBV27 and TRBJ1-1, with a possible D match to TRBD1 (6 bases). V dropped 4 bases and J dropped 0 bases, with 15 bases sitting between them. The CDR3 is made up of 16 amino acids. Germline assignment: CDR1 MNHEY and CDR2 SMNVEV (reference sequence). The CDR3, as DNA: TGTGCCAGCAGTTGGGGGCCAAAATATCTGAACACTGAAGCTTTCTTT. Translation: CASSWGPKYLNTEAFF.

The V call is TRBV5-1, the J call TRBJ1-1; D is unresolved. CDR1 and CDR2 from the germline V gene are SGHRS and YFSETQ. CDR3 length equals 13 residues. V lost 0 bases, J lost 7 bases, and 10 bases lay in between. The CDR3 DNA follows: TGCGCCAGCAGCTTGGTTGTCGGGGTTGAAGCTTTCTTT. Its translation: CASSLVVGVEAFF.

The chain has TRBV7-7 and TRBJ2-5, with 8 bases aligning to TRBD2. Trimming at V came to 2 bases and at J to 2 bases, leaving 4 bases not matched to a gene. The germline V gene encodes CDR1 SSHAT and CDR2 FNYEAQ (reference sequence). The CDR3 is made up of 15 amino acids. CDR3 DNA sequence: TGTGCCAGCAGCTTATCACTAGCGGTACAAGAGACCCAGTACTTC. Its protein is CASSLSLAVQETQYF.

The chain employs TRBV19 and TRBJ2-7; 9 bases are a match to TRBD2. Germline V CDR1 and CDR2: LNHDA, SQIVND (reference sequence). The CDR3 contains 15 residues. Germline trimming cut 7 bases from V and 3 bases from J; bases unmatched to any gene: 10. CDR3 loop: CASKMSSGAYYEQYF. The CDR3 DNA sequence: TGTGCCAGTAAGATGTCTAGCGGGGCCTACTACGAGCAGTACTTC.

The chain has TRBV5-1 and TRBJ1-2, with 9 nucleotides matching TRBD1. The ends lost 3 bases at V and 1 base at J; junction bases unmatched: 4. Per the germline V gene, CDR1 is SGHRS and CDR2 is YFSETQ. The CDR3 loop spans 15 amino acids. CDR3 protein: CASSSGTGFNYGYTF. CDR3 coding DNA: TGCGCCAGCAGCTCCGGGACAGGGTTTAACTATGGCTACACCTTC. Variable domain in full (rest from reference TRBV5-1 and TRBJ1-2): KAGVTQTPRYLIKTRGQQVTLSCSPISGHRSVSWYQQTPGQGLQFLFEYFSETQRNKGNFPGRFSGRQFSNSRSEMNVSTLELGDSALYLCASSSGTGFNYGYTFGSGTRLTVV.

The gene calls are TRBV19 and TRBJ2-3, with D perhaps matching TRBD1 (5 bases). CDR3 length equals 14 residues. The germline CDR1 and CDR2 sequences are LNHDA and SQIVND (reference sequence). Trimming pared 2 bases from V and 6 bases from J, leaving 12 bases between. The CDR3 protein is CASSIRSGMDTQYF. The CDR3 region has the DNA TGTGCCAGTAGTATAAGGTCAGGGATGGATACGCAGTATTTT.

The chain is built from TRBV6-5 and TRBJ1-2, with D possibly TRBD1 on 6 matching bases. CDR3 length: 12 amino acids. Germline loops: CDR1 MNHEY, CDR2 SVGAGI. The V and J ends lost 5 bases and 7 bases respectively, with 11 bases between them. This CDR3 reads CASSPTGFGYTF. The CDR3 bases are TGTGCCAGCAGTCCAACAGGGTTTGGCTACACCTTC.

The rearrangement uses TRBV7-4 and TRBJ1-3; possible D gene TRBD1, 5 bases. V lost 5 bases and J lost 4, with 12 bases in between. Germline V gene lookup returns CDR1 SGHVT and CDR2 SQSDAQ. The CDR3 extends over 14 amino acids. The CDR3 is CASSIRGGGNTIYF. DNA of the CDR3: TGTGCCAGCAGCATAAGGGGTGGAGGAAACACCATATATTTT.

CDR3 in amino acids: CASSPPMGGGPYEQYF. CDR3 nucleotide sequence: TGTGCCAGCTCACCGCCCATGGGGGGGGGACCCTACGAGCAGTACTTC. This chain uses TRBV18 with TRBJ2-7, with 7 positions matching TRBD2. CDR1 is KGHSH and CDR2 is LQKENI in the germline V gene. The CDR3 has 16 residues. V was pared by 3 bases and J by 2 bases, with 10 bases of the junction left unmatched.

CDR3 sequence reads: CASSLNPGLWGTEAFF. As DNA, the CDR3 is TGTGCCAGCAGCTTAAATCCAGGGTTATGGGGCACTGAAGCTTTCTTT. This chain connects TRBV7-9 to TRBJ1-1; a possible D gene is TRBD1 (5 bases). The CDR3 totals 16 residues. With 2 bases removed from V and 4 bases from J, the gap between germline ends came to 17 bases. CDR1 and CDR2 (germline): SEHNR, FQNEAQ (reference sequence).

Only a few counts were recorded for this clone. The genes are TRBV10-2 and TRBJ1-6; maybe TRBD1 (5 bases). Germline CDR1 is WSHSY and CDR2 is SAAADI. This CDR3 region has 14 residues. Trimming shortened V by 7 bases and J by 6 bases, and 13 bases separated the two germline ends. CDR3 sequence reads: CASKDGDFNSPLHF. In DNA, the CDR3 is TGCGCCAGCAAAGATGGGGACTTTAATTCACCCCTCCACTTT.

This clone was recorded once. V and J are TRBV6-1 and TRBJ1-2, with 9 bases identical to TRBD1. The CDR3 runs to 13 residues. The V gene's germline CDR1 is MNHNS and CDR2 SASEGT. J gave up 4 bases and V 3 bases, and 0 bases lay outside the gene matches. The CDR3 spells CASSEDRGYGYTF. The DNA for the CDR3 is TGTGCCAGCAGTGAGGACAGGGGCTATGGCTACACCTTC.

Worth noting for this clone: The same CDR3 also results from other DNA sequences found in this sample. The V and J genes are TRBV12-3 or TRBV12-4 and TRBJ2-3, with a tentative D call TRBD2 (5 bases). Trimming took off 5 bases at V and 3 bases at J, with 6 bases between the two ends. CDR3 size: 12 residues. The CDR3 DNA sequence: TGTGCCAGCAGTCCGGGGACAGATACGCAGTATTTT. This sequence encodes CASSPGTDTQYF.

This clone was picked up a small number of times. The chain recombines TRBV5-1 with TRBJ2-7; 13 nucleotides agree with TRBD2. Germline V gene data show CDR1 as SGHRS and CDR2 as YFSETQ. CDR3 length: 15 amino acids. Trimming took 4 bases from V and 2 from J; bases not matched to a gene: 3. CDR3 loop: CASSKGTSGAYEQYF. The CDR3 nucleotides read TGCGCCAGCAGCAAGGGGACTAGCGGGGCCTACGAGCAGTACTTC.

The chain joins TRBV3-1 (or the pseudogene TRBV3-2) to TRBJ2-1; D remains unclear. The CDR3 runs 15 residues. V gave up 1 base and J gave up 9 bases, with 16 bases separating them. Germline CDR1 is LGHDT and CDR2 is YNNKEL (reference sequence). As DNA, the CDR3 is TGTGCCAGCAGCCAAGGCTGGGCAGGTCCAATTGAGCAGTTCTTC. It encodes CASSQGWAGPIEQFF.

This clone is deemed medium-sized. This chain joins TRBV2 and TRBJ1-2; D is ambiguous. This CDR3 is 13 amino acids long. Germline lookup yields CDR1 SNHLY and CDR2 FYNNEI. With 7 bases removed from V and 4 bases from J, the gap between germline ends came to 13 bases. For the CDR3, the DNA is TGTGCCAGCACCTTTGGAGGTGTCTATGGCTACACCTTC. It is translated as CASTFGGVYGYTF.

A single count supports this clone. The chain uses TRBV6-4 and TRBJ2-7; D possibly corresponds to TRBD2 (6 bases). V gave up 7 bases and J gave up 1 base, with 14 bases separating them. The CDR3 consists of 14 residues. Per the germline V gene, CDR1 is MRHNA and CDR2 is SNTAGT. In DNA form, the CDR3 reads TGTGCCAGCACCTTGGGACTCGGGTCCTACGAGCAGTACTTC. This gives the protein CASTLGLGSYEQYF.

The gene calls are TRBV27 and TRBJ2-7; 15 bases fit TRBD2. The germline V gene has CDR1 MNHEY and CDR2 SMNVEV (reference sequence). J was trimmed by 3 bases and V by 6 bases; bases with no gene match: 0. The CDR3 is made up of 14 amino acids. The CDR3 nucleotides are TGTGCCAGCAGGGGACTAGCGGGGGGCTACGAGCAGTACGTC. It is translated as CASRGLAGGYEQYV.

The V gene is TRBV19, the J gene TRBJ1-3; possible D gene TRBD1, 5 bases. V lost 7 bases and J lost 2, with 21 bases in between. This CDR3 region has 17 residues. CDR1 LNHDA and CDR2 SQIVND come from the germline V gene (reference sequence). CDR3 sequence reads: CASTRAGIGATGNTIYF. Here the CDR3 DNA reads TGTGCCAGTACTAGGGCAGGGATTGGAGCGACTGGAAACACCATATATTTT.